This TCR beta chain was observed in a study of shared clonotypes between healthy human individuals. Study context: Three plates were used per donor for CD4 naive, three for CD4 memory, two for CD8 naive and one for CD8 memory.

Method: immunoSEQ multiplex PCR; TCRdb's copy keeps in-frame clones and lacks some. The sample consists of around 700,000 clones, approximately 73% of them appearing once. The table lists this clone with a few counts. Antigen: not known. Study conclusions and caveats: The genetic and exposure-history diversity represented was limited by few donors.

This TCR was recovered from a woman in her twenties or thirties in good health. Material for sequencing was memory CD4+ T cells sorted from blood. Sample subset: CD45RA-negative fraction.

The CDR3 DNA reads as TGTGCCAGCAGCTTATTGGGAGGGAGGAATGAGCAGTTCTTC. This translates into CASSLLGGRNEQFF. The chain links TRBV11-2 to TRBJ2-1; 7 bases are a match to TRBD2. Germline V CDR1 and CDR2: SGHAT, FQNNGV. The CDR3 has 14 amino acids. The V gene end was trimmed by 2 bases and the J gene end by 7 bases; junction bases not matched to a gene: 5.